These 21 T cell receptor beta chains came from one sample sequenced in a study of CD8+CD57+ T cells in acquired aplastic anemia. Profiles of TCR beta VDJ and CDR3 were generated from a genomic DNA template. Each CDR3 protein is one row after TCRdb ran MiXCR on the reads. This sample yields some 160,000 distinct CDR3 sequences, of which roughly 48% are seen a single time; 2.5% to 3.5% belongs to the top ten. CD8+CD57+ cell expansion had been shown by flow cytometry in patients chosen for sequencing. What was sequenced was sorted CD4+, CD8+, or CD8+CD57+ T cells (not recorded which) from PBMCs. These receptors originate from a human donor with aplastic anemia.

The chain is built from TRBV3-1 and TRBJ2-5; no clear D gene. The CDR3 contains 15 residues. Germline values: CDR1 LGHDT, CDR2 YNNKEL (reference sequence). Trimming pared 4 bases from V and 2 bases from J, leaving 14 bases between. CDR3 residues: CASSPPSLVQETQYF. CDR3 nucleotides: TGTGCCAGCAGCCCCCCATCCCTTGTACAAGAGACCCAGTACTTC.

The V call is TRBV2, the J call TRBJ2-7; D remains unclear. The CDR3 has 12 amino acids. Trimming left V 4 bases short and J 5 bases short, with 9 bases between. The germline V gene has CDR1 SNHLY and CDR2 FYNNEI. CDR3 coding DNA: TGTGCCAGCAGTGTTAGCTGGAACGAGCAGTACTTC. Translation: CASSVSWNEQYF.

The sample holds one count of this clonotype. The chain recombines TRBV20-1 with TRBJ2-3, with D perhaps matching TRBD2 (6 bases). CDR3 length: 14 amino acids. The germline V gene has CDR1 DFQATT and CDR2 SNEGSKA (reference sequence). V lost 5 bases to trimming and J lost 6 bases, with 18 bases between them. The CDR3 bases are TGCAGTGCTGGGGACTGGCAAGCCGCGGATACGCAGTATTTT. Its translation is CSAGDWQAADTQYF.

A single count supports this clonotype. V gene TRBV7-8 combines with J gene TRBJ1-2, with D possibly matching TRBD1 (6 bases). The germline V and J ends were trimmed by 1 base and 4 bases, with 13 bases remaining between them. The CDR3 length is 15 residues. Looked up from germline, CDR1 is SGHVS and CDR2 is FQNEAQ. In DNA form, the CDR3 reads TGTGCCAGCAGCTTAGTAGGGGGAGGGTCCTATGGCTACACCTTC. Its protein product is CASSLVGGGSYGYTF.

This clonotype has more than one count but fewer than ten. The J gene is TRBJ1-3, the V gene TRBV11-2, with no clear D. This CDR3 is 16 amino acids long. The V gene's germline CDR1 is SGHAT and CDR2 FQNNGV. V was clipped by 3 bases and J by 1 base, with 13 bases between them. The CDR3: CASSFMEGRSGNTIYF. DNA of the CDR3: TGTGCCAGCAGCTTCATGGAGGGTCGGTCTGGAAACACCATATATTTT.

CDR3 nucleotides: TGTGCCAGCAGCCCTCGGGACCCCTACGAGCAGTACTTC. Translated, it gives CASSPRDPYEQYF. J is TRBJ2-7 and V is TRBV7-9, with D perhaps given as TRBD1 or TRBD2 (5 bases each). This CDR3 spans 13 amino acids. The germline V gene encodes CDR1 SEHNR and CDR2 FQNEAQ (reference sequence). Trimming left V 5 bases short and J 2 bases short, with 10 bases between.

A few counts support this clonotype. The chain is built from TRBV25-1 and TRBJ2-7; TRBD2 matches 8 bases. Germline values: CDR1 MGHDK, CDR2 SYGVNS. V lost 1 base, J lost 3 bases, and 8 bases stayed unmatched. This CDR3 is 16 amino acids long. The CDR3 nucleotides read TGTGCCAGCAGTGAATTCGGGCTAGCGGGCCACTACGAGCAGTACTTC. Encoded protein: CASSEFGLAGHYEQYF.

This chain uses TRBV20-1 with TRBJ2-7; 7 bases align to TRBD1. V was clipped by 5 bases and J by 4 bases; unmatched bases: 5. The CDR3 contains 12 residues. Germline values: CDR1 DFQATT, CDR2 SNEGSKA (reference sequence). The CDR3 loop is CSAPPGQYEQYF. CDR3 in DNA: TGCAGTGCTCCGCCGGGACAGTACGAGCAGTACTTC.

This clonotype was recorded at least ten times. The chain has TRBV5-1 and TRBJ2-1; D gene uncertain. The CDR3 has 15 amino acids. The germline V and J ends were trimmed by 4 bases and 1 base, with 12 bases remaining between them. Germline lookup yields CDR1 SGHRS and CDR2 YFSETQ. DNA for the CDR3: TGCGCCAGCAGCCCGCGCGACGGGTCCTACAATGAGCAGTTCTTC. As protein: CASSPRDGSYNEQFF.

This clonotype was observed many times. This sequence joins TRBV5-5 and TRBJ2-7; 12 positions agree with TRBD2. CDR3 size: 17 residues. J was trimmed by 5 bases and V by 6 bases; bases with no gene match: 15. Germline V gene sequence: CDR1 SGHKS, CDR2 YYEKEE (reference sequence). DNA for the CDR3: TGTGCCAGCATAAAAGGGGAAACAAGACTAGCGGGAGACGAGCAGTACTTC. Translated: CASIKGETRLAGDEQYF.

The chain employs TRBV20-1 and TRBJ1-1; D unclear. Germline V gene lookup returns CDR1 DFQATT and CDR2 SNEGSKA (reference sequence). V was pared by 4 bases and J by 4 bases, with 7 bases between. This CDR3 has 11 amino acids. CDR3 sequence reads: CSATYSTEAFF. CDR3 DNA sequence: TGCAGTGCTACCTATTCCACTGAAGCTTTCTTT.

There are many counts of this clonotype. This chain links TRBV7-9 with TRBJ1-1; perhaps TRBD1 as D (5 bases). The CDR3 length is 14 residues. With 1 base removed from V and 11 bases from J, the gap between germline ends came to 17 bases. CDR1 and CDR2 from the germline V gene are SEHNR and FQNEAQ (reference sequence). The CDR3 nucleotides read TGTGCCAGCAGCTTAGGCGGGACGGTTAATGGGGCTTTCTTT. Its translation is CASSLGGTVNGAFF.

This clonotype was seen repeatedly, ten times or more. The chain employs TRBV6-5 and TRBJ1-2, with D possibly being TRBD1 (5 bases). The CDR3 consists of 15 residues. With 1 base removed from V and 8 bases from J, the gap between germline ends came to 17 bases. The germline CDR1 and CDR2 sequences are MNHEY and SVGAGI. In nucleotides, the CDR3 is TGTGCCAGCAGTTACTTCCAGGGTCGGAAGGAAGGCTACACCTTC. Translating gives CASSYFQGRKEGYTF.

Ten or more counts support this clonotype. The gene calls are TRBV10-2 and TRBJ2-7, with D possibly matching TRBD1 (5 bases). The V gene lost 6 bases and the J gene lost 7 bases, with 13 bases spanning the gap. Germline loops: CDR1 WSHSY, CDR2 SAAADI. There are 12 residues in the CDR3. CDR3 in DNA: TGCGCCAGCAGAGATCCTAGGGGTGAGCAGTACTTC. Protein product: CASRDPRGEQYF.

J is TRBJ2-7 and V is TRBV19, with 8 bases matching TRBD1. Germline CDR1 LNHDA, CDR2 SQIVND (reference sequence). The CDR3 spans 14 residues. J gave up 1 base and V 5 bases, and 4 bases lay outside the gene matches. The CDR3 here is CASSSTGASYEQYF. CDR3 nucleotides: TGTGCCAGTAGTTCGACAGGGGCTTCCTACGAGCAGTACTTC.

There are a few counts of this clonotype. This could be a read error, since a much larger clone is one nucleotide away. The CDR3 does not end in the conserved phenylalanine or tryptophan, so this is likely a read error. The V call is TRBV19, the J call TRBJ1-2; no reliable D call. Trimming removed 5 bases at V and 1 base at J, with 14 bases between. From germline, CDR1 is LNHDA and CDR2 SQIVND (reference sequence). This CDR3 region has 15 residues. The CDR3 bases are TGTGCCAGTAGTTCGAGCCCCGCAGTTAACTATGGCTACACCCTC. This translates into CASSSSPAVNYGYTL.

The chain employs TRBV15 and TRBJ1-1; TRBD1 might be the D (6 bases). The V and J ends lost 5 bases and 3 bases respectively, with 19 bases between them. Germline CDR1 is LNHNV and CDR2 is YYDKDF (reference sequence). The CDR3 extends over 16 amino acids. In DNA, the CDR3 is TGTGCCACCAGCTCCCGGGGGGGGGCGTTAGACACTGAAGCTTTCTTT. As protein: CATSSRGGALDTEAFF.

The rearrangement uses TRBV5-1 and TRBJ1-2, with D possibly TRBD1 on 6 matching bases. This CDR3 is built from 12 residues. V lost 7 bases and J 7 bases, leaving 14 bases between the germline ends. Germline assignment: CDR1 SGHRS and CDR2 YFSETQ. The CDR3 reads CASQGQGSGYTF. The CDR3 coding sequence is TGCGCCAGCCAAGGTCAGGGGTCTGGCTACACCTTC.

This clonotype was picked up many times. This chain connects TRBV6-5 to TRBJ2-1; 11 bases map to TRBD2. Germline V gene data show CDR1 as MNHEY and CDR2 as SVGAGI. The CDR3 contains 15 residues. With V trimmed by 4 bases and J by 2 bases, 1 base remained unmatched. The CDR3 DNA reads as TGTGCCAGCAGTTTAGCGGGGGGGACCTACAATGAGCAGTTCTTC. It yields the protein CASSLAGGTYNEQFF.

The rearrangement joins TRBV20-1 to TRBJ2-3; TRBD2 agrees at 16 bases. This CDR3 comprises 18 residues. Germline CDR1 and CDR2: DFQATT and SNEGSKA (reference sequence). V trimming: 5 bases; J trimming: 8 bases; junction bases outside the gene matches: 16. The CDR3 reads CSADFLPGLAGGPGTQYF. DNA for the CDR3: TGCAGTGCTGATTTCCTTCCGGGACTAGCGGGAGGGCCGGGTACGCAGTATTTT.

The CDR3 sequence: CATSRAGGHSGTQYF. The CDR3 DNA reads TGTGCCACCAGCAGAGCGGGCGGGCATTCAGGGACCCAGTACTTC. V and J are TRBV15 and TRBJ2-5; TRBD2 might be the D (5 bases). The CDR3 length is 15 residues. The germline gives CDR1 LNHNV, CDR2 YYDKDF (reference sequence). V was pared by 1 base and J by 7 bases, with 16 bases between.